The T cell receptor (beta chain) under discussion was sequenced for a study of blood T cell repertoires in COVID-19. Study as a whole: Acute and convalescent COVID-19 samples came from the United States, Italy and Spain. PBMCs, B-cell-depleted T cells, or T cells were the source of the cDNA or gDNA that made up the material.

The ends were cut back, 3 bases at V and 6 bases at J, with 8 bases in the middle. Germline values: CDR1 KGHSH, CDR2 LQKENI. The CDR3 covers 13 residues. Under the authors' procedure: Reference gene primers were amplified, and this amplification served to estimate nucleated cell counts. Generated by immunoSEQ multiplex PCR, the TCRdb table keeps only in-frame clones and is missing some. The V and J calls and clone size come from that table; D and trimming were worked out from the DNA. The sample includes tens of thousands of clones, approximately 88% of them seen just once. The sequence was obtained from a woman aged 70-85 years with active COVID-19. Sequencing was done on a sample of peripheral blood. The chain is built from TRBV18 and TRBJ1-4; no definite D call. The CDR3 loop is CASSPMKHEKLFF. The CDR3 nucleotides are TGTGCCAGCTCACCCATGAAGCATGAAAAACTGTTTTTT.